What follows are 24 T cell receptor beta chains derived from one specimen sequenced in a study of response to subunit inactivated influenza vaccine. TCRdb reanalysed the RT-PCR reads using MiXCR and keeps one entry per CDR3 protein. The sample carries around 200,000 distinct CDR3 sequences, about 15% recorded once. The starting material was CD8+ T cells sorted from PBMCs, obtained less than 6 days after vaccination. These TCRs come from a man aged 50-59 years who received an inactivated influenza vaccine.

DNA for the CDR3: TGTGCCAGCAGTTTAACGGGCGAAGGGCAGCCCCAGCATTTT. It specifies CASSLTGEGQPQHF. The chain joins TRBV27 to TRBJ1-5; D call uncertain. This CDR3 contains 14 residues. CDR1 is MNHEY, CDR2 SMNVEV, per germline (reference sequence). V gave up 2 bases and J gave up 7 bases, with 12 bases separating them.

The V gene is TRBV18, the J gene TRBJ2-2; TRBD1 agrees at 7 bases. The CDR3 is 16 amino acids. Germline CDR1 and CDR2: KGHSH and LQKENI. The V and J ends lost 0 bases and 1 base, in that order; junction bases with no gene match: 2. CDR3 nucleotide sequence: TGTGCCAGCTCACCACCTCGGGACAGGAACACCGGGGAGCTGTTTTTT. This gives the protein CASSPPRDRNTGELFF.

This clonotype was observed a handful of times. Germline is not matched at one junction end, which may reflect a read error. This sequence joins TRBV2 and TRBJ1-1; 12 bases map to TRBD1. Germline lookup yields CDR1 SNHLY and CDR2 FYNNEI. This CDR3 has 13 residues. Written as DNA, the CDR3 is TGCGAACCGGGACAGGGGGCTGGCACTGAAGCTTTCTTT. It codes for CEPGQGAGTEAFF.

The V and J genes are TRBV3-1 and TRBJ2-5, with TRBD1 identical over 8 bases. The trim removed 0 bases at V and 5 bases at J, leaving 8 bases unmatched. Germline CDR1 and CDR2: LGHDT and YNNKEL (reference sequence). The CDR3 consists of 16 residues. CDR3 bases: TGTGCCAGCAGCCAAGAAAGGACAGGGACAGAGGAGACCCAGTACTTC. It yields the protein CASSQERTGTEETQYF.

This clonotype has a handful of counts. The genes are TRBV3-1 and TRBJ2-1; no definite D call. This CDR3 has 12 residues. CDR1 is LGHDT, CDR2 YNNKEL, per germline (reference sequence). The V end was cut by 6 bases, the J end by 7 bases, with 10 bases between. The CDR3 is CASSHRINEQFF. The CDR3 DNA is TGTGCCAGCAGTCACCGGATTAATGAGCAGTTCTTC.

This clonotype was seen only once. The chain carries TRBV18 and TRBJ2-7; 8 bases are shared with TRBD2. The V and J ends lost 3 bases and 3 bases, in that order; junction bases with no gene match: 7. The germline V gene has CDR1 KGHSH and CDR2 LQKENI. The CDR3 has 15 residues. The CDR3 reads CASSPVAGGDYEQYF. Here the CDR3 DNA reads TGTGCCAGCTCACCCGTGGCGGGAGGAGACTACGAGCAGTACTTC.

This clonotype occurred a few times. V and J are TRBV6-5 and TRBJ2-3; no clear D gene. The CDR3 is 15 amino acids. Looked up from germline, CDR1 is MNHEY and CDR2 is SVGAGI. Trimming pared 3 bases from V and 7 bases from J, leaving 17 bases between. In nucleotides, the CDR3 is TGTGCCAGCAGTTATGGGGTTTCGCGTGGAAATACGCAGTATTTT. The encoded protein is CASSYGVSRGNTQYF.

This clonotype was detected a few times. The rearrangement uses TRBV27 and TRBJ2-1; TRBD1 agrees at 7 bases. The J segment lost 0 bases and the V segment lost 7 bases, leaving 6 bases of the junction unmatched. Germline V lookup: CDR1 MNHEY, CDR2 SMNVEV (reference sequence). This CDR3 region has 15 residues. Written as DNA, the CDR3 is TGTGCCAGCAAACAGGGGCTGAGCTCCTACAATGAGCAGTTCTTC. It is translated as CASKQGLSSYNEQFF.

The chain is built from TRBV4-3 and TRBJ2-1; 11 positions match TRBD2. The CDR3 extends over 17 amino acids. Germline-derived CDR1 and CDR2 are LGHNA and YSLEER. The trim removed 0 bases at V and 3 bases at J, leaving 4 bases unmatched. This chain's CDR3 is CASSQDWLAGGYNEQFF. CDR3 nucleotides: TGCGCCAGCAGCCAAGATTGGCTAGCGGGAGGCTACAATGAGCAGTTCTTC.

This clonotype was seen a handful of times. The chain uses TRBV24-1 and TRBJ2-2; maybe TRBD1 (6 bases). Germline V gene lookup returns CDR1 KGHDR and CDR2 SFDVKD. Trimming left V 7 bases short and J 3 bases short, with 11 bases between. This CDR3 spans 14 amino acids. The DNA for the CDR3 is TGTGCCACCAGCTGGGCAGGGGACACCGGGGAGCTGTTTTTT. This translates into CATSWAGDTGELFF.

The rearrangement uses TRBV4-3 and TRBJ2-2, with 10 nucleotides matching TRBD2. Germline loops: CDR1 LGHNA, CDR2 YSLEER. The CDR3 spans 18 residues. J was trimmed by 7 bases and V by 5 bases; bases with no gene match: 16. The CDR3 sequence is CASSCGEGAGGPGGELFF. Here the CDR3 DNA reads TGCGCCAGCAGCTGCGGCGAGGGAGCGGGGGGGCCCGGCGGGGAGCTGTTTTTT.

This clonotype was seen a handful of times. J is TRBJ2-7 and V is TRBV28; TRBD1 aligns across 11 bases. The CDR3 spans 16 residues. Germline V gives CDR1 MDHEN, CDR2 SYDVKM. After removal of 1 base from V and 4 bases from J, the junction contained 6 bases not matched to a gene. CDR3 nucleotides: TGTGCCAGCAGTTTATCCATGGGGGACAGGGGGTACGAGCAGTACTTC. Protein product: CASSLSMGDRGYEQYF.

This clonotype was seen many times. The J gene is TRBJ1-1, the V gene TRBV29-1; no reliable D call. Germline V gene data show CDR1 as SQVTM and CDR2 as ANQGSEA. The CDR3 spans 11 residues. Trimming took 5 bases from V and 1 from J, leaving 5 bases between them. The CDR3 DNA reads TGCAGCGTTATCGGGAACACTGAAGCTTTCTTT. Residues: CSVIGNTEAFF. Full variable domain (rest looked up from reference TRBV29-1 and TRBJ1-1): SAVISQKPSRDICQRGTSLTIQCQVDSQVTMMFWYRQQPGQSLTLIATANQGSEATYESGFVIDKFPISRPNLTFSTLTVSNMSPEDSSIYLCSVIGNTEAFFGQGTRLTVV.

This chain links TRBV12-3 or TRBV12-4 with TRBJ1-2, with D possibly matching TRBD1 (6 bases). The V and J ends lost 11 bases and 3 bases respectively, with 16 bases between them. The CDR3 extends over 13 amino acids. CDR3 sequence: CAARRGADYGYTF. CDR3 bases: TGTGCCGCTCGACGGGGGGCCGACTATGGCTACACCTTC.

V and J are TRBV24-1 and TRBJ2-5; tentative D call: TRBD1 (6 bases). The CDR3 consists of 15 residues. The V end lost 5 bases, the J end lost 4 bases, and 16 bases lay between the germline ends. In germline, CDR1 is KGHDR, CDR2 SFDVKD. CDR3 sequence: CATSAGTPTGETQYF. The DNA for the CDR3 is TGTGCCACCAGTGCCGGGACACCGACCGGAGAGACCCAGTACTTC.

V and J are TRBV4-2 and TRBJ2-7; 10 nucleotides line up with TRBD2. CDR3 length: 16 amino acids. With V trimmed by 8 bases and J by 0 bases, 10 bases remained unmatched. CDR1 and CDR2 from the germline V gene are LGHNA and YNFKEQ. CDR3 DNA: TGTGCCAGCGGTCCTAGCGGGGGCTGGAGCTCCTACGAGCAGTACTTC. It is translated as CASGPSGGWSSYEQYF.

The chain joins TRBV7-2 to TRBJ2-7; D gene ambiguous. Trimming took off 1 base at V and 6 bases at J, with 10 bases between the two ends. The CDR3 is 13 amino acids. Germline V gene lookup returns CDR1 SGHTA and CDR2 FQGNSA. Written as DNA, the CDR3 is TGTGCCAGCAGCTTAGGGCCGTACTCCGAGCAGTACTTC. It codes for CASSLGPYSEQYF.

This clonotype has at least ten counts. The CDR3 loop reads CASSQWLNYEQYF. CDR3 DNA: TGCGCCAGCAGCCAGTGGTTAAACTACGAGCAGTACTTC. The chain employs TRBV4-1 and TRBJ2-7; D remains ambiguous. Looked up from germline, CDR1 is MGHRA and CDR2 is YSYEKL. V shed 3 bases and J shed 3 bases, with 9 bases lying between them. The CDR3 consists of 13 residues.

Comment on this clonotype: This could be a read error, since a much larger clone is one nucleotide away. The V gene is TRBV5-1, the J gene TRBJ2-3, with a weak D call TRBD2 (5 bases). Trimming left V 0 bases short and J 5 bases short, with 13 bases between. Germline CDR1 reads SGHRS; CDR2 reads YFSETQ. The CDR3 is 15 residues long. DNA of the CDR3: TGCGCCAGCAGCTTGGCCGTCTACCGGGGAGATACGCAGTATTTT. Translation gives CASSLAVYRGDTQYF.

This rearrangement joins TRBV24-1 to TRBJ1-1; TRBD1 might be the D (5 bases). Trimming cost V 5 bases and J 1 base, with 10 bases left between them. CDR1 is KGHDR, CDR2 SFDVKD, per germline. The CDR3 runs to 14 residues. CDR3: CATSGGAGNTEAFF. The DNA for the CDR3 is TGTGCCACCAGTGGGGGCGCGGGGAACACTGAAGCTTTCTTT.

This clonotype has only a few counts. The V and J genes are TRBV4-1 and TRBJ1-1, with D hard to call. Trimming pared 2 bases from V and 4 bases from J, leaving 8 bases between. Germline CDR1 MGHRA, CDR2 YSYEKL. The CDR3 covers 13 residues. The CDR3 DNA follows: TGCGCCAGCAGCCAAACGGTTAGCACTGAAGCTTTCTTT. Its protein is CASSQTVSTEAFF.

This chain joins TRBV29-1 and TRBJ2-1, with D hard to call. The V end lost 8 bases, the J end lost 0 bases, and 11 bases lay between the germline ends. Germline lookup yields CDR1 SQVTM and CDR2 ANQGSEA. This CDR3 is 13 amino acids long. CDR3 nucleotides: TGCAGCACCTCCGAATACTCCTACAATGAGCAGTTCTTC. Translated: CSTSEYSYNEQFF.

This clonotype was found a few times. The genes are TRBV20-1 and TRBJ2-1; D is undetermined. The V gene's germline CDR1 is DFQATT and CDR2 SNEGSKA (reference sequence). Trimming left V 3 bases short and J 0 bases short, with 9 bases between. This CDR3 is built from 14 residues. The CDR3 sequence: CSASLPGSYNEQFF. The DNA for the CDR3 is TGCAGTGCTAGCCTCCCGGGCTCCTACAATGAGCAGTTCTTC.

There are a few counts of this clonotype. The chain couples TRBV6-2 or TRBV6-3 to TRBJ2-2; tentative D call: TRBD2 (6 bases). The V end was cut by 2 bases, the J end by 3 bases, with 13 bases between. In germline, CDR1 is MNHEY, CDR2 SVGEGT. The CDR3 runs to 16 residues. CDR3 in DNA: TGTGCCAGCAGTTACGCGACTAGTACCGACACCGGGGAGCTGTTTTTT. Translation gives CASSYATSTDTGELFF.